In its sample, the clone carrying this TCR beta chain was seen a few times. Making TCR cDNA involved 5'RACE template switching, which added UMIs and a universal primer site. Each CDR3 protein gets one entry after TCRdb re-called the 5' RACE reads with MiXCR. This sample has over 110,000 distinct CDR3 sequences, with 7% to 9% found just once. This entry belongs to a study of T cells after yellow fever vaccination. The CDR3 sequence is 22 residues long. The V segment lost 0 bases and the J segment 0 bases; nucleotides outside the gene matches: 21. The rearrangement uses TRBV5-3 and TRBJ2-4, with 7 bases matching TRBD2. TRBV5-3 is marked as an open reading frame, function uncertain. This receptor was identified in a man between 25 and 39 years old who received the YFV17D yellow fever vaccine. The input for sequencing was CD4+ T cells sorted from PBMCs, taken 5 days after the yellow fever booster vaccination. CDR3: CARSLAGRWGVTLLLAKNIQYF. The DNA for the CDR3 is TGTGCCAGAAGCTTGGCCGGGAGGTGGGGCGTAACTCTTCTTTTAGCCAAAAACATTCAGTACTTC.